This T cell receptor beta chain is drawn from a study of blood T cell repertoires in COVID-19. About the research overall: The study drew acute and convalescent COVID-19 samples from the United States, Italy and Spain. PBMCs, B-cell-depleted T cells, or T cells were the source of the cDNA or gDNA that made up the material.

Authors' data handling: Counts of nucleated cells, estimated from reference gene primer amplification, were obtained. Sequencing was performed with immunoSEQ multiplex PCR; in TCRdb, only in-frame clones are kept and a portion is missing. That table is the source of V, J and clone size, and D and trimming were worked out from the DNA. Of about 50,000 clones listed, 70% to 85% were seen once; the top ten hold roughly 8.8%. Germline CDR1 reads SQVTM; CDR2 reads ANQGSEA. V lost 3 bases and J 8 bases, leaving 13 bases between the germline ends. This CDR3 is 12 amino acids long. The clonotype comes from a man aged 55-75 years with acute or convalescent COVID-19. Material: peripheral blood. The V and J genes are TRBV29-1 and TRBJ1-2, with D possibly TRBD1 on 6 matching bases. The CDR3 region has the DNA TGCAGCGTTGAGGACAGTACGATGGGCTACACCTTC. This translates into CSVEDSTMGYTF.